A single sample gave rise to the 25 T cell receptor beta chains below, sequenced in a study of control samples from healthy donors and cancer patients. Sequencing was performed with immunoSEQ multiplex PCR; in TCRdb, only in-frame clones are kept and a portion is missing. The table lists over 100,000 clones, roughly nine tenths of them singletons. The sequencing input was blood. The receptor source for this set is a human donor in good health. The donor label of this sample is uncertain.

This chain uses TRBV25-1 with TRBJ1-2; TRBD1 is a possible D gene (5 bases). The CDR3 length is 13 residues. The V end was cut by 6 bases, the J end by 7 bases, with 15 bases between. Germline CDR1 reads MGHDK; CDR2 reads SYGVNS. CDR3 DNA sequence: TGTGCCAGCAGGTTTGCCGGGGACCCTGGCTACACCTTC. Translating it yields CASRFAGDPGYTF.

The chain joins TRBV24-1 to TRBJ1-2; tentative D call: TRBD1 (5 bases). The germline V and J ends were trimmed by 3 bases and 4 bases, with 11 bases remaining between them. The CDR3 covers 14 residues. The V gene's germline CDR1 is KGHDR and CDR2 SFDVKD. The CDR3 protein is CATSDLTGGYGYTF. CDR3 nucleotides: TGTGCCACCAGTGATCTCACAGGAGGCTATGGCTACACCTTC.

The CDR3 DNA is TGTGCCAGCTCACCATTGGGACAGGGCTATGAGACCCAGTACTTC. It codes for CASSPLGQGYETQYF. The rearrangement links TRBV18 to TRBJ2-5; TRBD1 matches 9 bases. Trimming removed 2 bases from V and 5 bases from J; junction bases left unmatched: 6. Germline V gene data show CDR1 as KGHSH and CDR2 as LQKENI. The CDR3 consists of 15 residues. Full variable domain (remainder filled in from reference TRBV18 and TRBJ2-5): NAGVMQNPRHLVRRRGQEARLRCSPMKGHSHVYWYRQLPEEGLKFMVYLQKENIIDESGMPKERFSAEFPKEGPSILRIQQVVRGDSAAYFCASSPLGQGYETQYFGPGTRLLVL.

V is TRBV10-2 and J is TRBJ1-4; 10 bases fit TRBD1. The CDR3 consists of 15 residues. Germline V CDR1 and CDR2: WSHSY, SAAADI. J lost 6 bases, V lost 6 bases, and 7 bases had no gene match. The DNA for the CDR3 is TGCGCCAGCAGGGAAGACAGGGGGCGGGATGAAAAACTGTTTTTT. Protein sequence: CASREDRGRDEKLFF.

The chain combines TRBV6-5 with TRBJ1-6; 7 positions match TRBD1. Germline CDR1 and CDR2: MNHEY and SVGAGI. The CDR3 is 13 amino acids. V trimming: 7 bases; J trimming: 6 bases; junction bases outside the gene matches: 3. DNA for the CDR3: TGTGCCAGCACGGGACAGTTTAATTCACCCCTCCACTTT. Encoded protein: CASTGQFNSPLHF.

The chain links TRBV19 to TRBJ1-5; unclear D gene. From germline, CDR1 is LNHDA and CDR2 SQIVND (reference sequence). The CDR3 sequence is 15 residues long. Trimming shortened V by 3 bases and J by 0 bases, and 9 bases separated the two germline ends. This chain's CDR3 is CASSIYANSNQPQHF. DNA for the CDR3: TGTGCCAGTAGTATCTATGCTAATAGCAATCAGCCCCAGCATTTT.

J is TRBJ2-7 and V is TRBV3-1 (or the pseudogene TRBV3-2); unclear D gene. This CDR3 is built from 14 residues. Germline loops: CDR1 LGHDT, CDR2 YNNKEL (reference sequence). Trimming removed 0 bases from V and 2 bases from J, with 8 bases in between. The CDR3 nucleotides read TGTGCCAGCAGCCAAGATTACATCCCCTACGAGCAGTACTTC. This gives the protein CASSQDYIPYEQYF.

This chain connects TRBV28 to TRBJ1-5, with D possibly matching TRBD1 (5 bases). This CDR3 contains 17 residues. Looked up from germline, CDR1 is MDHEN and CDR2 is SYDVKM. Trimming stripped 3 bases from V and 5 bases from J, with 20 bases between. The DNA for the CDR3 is TGTGCCAGCAGTTTTTACCGAGGGACCGGCGAGGATCAGCCCCAGCATTTT. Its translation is CASSFYRGTGEDQPQHF.

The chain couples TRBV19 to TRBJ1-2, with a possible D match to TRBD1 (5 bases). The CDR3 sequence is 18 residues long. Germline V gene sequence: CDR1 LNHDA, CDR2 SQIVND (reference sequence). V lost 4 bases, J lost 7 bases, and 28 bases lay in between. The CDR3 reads CASSTRGTMSPGEAGYTF. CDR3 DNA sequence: TGTGCCAGTAGTACACGAGGGACTATGTCCCCGGGTGAGGCTGGCTACACCTTC.

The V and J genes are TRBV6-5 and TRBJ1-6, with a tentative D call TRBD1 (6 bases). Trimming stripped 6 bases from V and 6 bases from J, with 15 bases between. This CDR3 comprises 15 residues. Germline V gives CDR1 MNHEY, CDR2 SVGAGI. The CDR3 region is CASSSHGQTNSPLHF. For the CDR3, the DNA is TGTGCCAGCAGCTCCCACGGACAGACTAATTCACCCCTCCACTTT.

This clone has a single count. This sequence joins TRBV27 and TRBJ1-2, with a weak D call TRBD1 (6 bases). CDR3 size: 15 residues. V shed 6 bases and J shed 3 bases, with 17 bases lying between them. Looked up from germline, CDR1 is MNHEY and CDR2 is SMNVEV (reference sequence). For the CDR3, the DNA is TGTGCCAGCAGGCCCAATGTAGGGGGTGACTATGGCTACACCTTC. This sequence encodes CASRPNVGGDYGYTF.

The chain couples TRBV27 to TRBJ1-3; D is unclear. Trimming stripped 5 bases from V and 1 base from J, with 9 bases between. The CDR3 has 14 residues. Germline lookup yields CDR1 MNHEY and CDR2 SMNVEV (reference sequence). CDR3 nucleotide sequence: TGTGCCAGCAGTGCTAGAGGTTCTGGAAACACCATATATTTT. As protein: CASSARGSGNTIYF.

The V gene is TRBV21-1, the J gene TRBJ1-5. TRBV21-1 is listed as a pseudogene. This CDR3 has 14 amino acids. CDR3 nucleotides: TGTGCCAGCAAATCCGGCCAGCCCAATCAGCCCCAGCATTTT. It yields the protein CASKSGQPNQPQHF.

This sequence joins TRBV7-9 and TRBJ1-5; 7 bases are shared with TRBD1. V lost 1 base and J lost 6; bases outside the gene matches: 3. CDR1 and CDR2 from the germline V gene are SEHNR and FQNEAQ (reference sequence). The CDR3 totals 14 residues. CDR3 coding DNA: TGTGCCAGCAGCTTAGAAGGGGGCCGTCAGCCCCAGCATTTT. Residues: CASSLEGGRQPQHF.

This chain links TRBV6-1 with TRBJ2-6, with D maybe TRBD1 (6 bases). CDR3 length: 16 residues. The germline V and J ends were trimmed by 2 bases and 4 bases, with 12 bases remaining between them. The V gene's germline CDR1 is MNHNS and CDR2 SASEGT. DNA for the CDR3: TGTGCCAGCAGTGAAATATCAGGGGCCGGGGCCAACGTCCTGACTTTC. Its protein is CASSEISGAGANVLTF.

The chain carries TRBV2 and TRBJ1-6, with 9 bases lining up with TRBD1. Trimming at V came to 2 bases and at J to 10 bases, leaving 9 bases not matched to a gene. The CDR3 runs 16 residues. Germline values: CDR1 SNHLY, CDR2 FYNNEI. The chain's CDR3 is CASSELGTGFNSPLHF. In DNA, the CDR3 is TGTGCCAGCAGTGAACTCGGGACAGGGTTTAACTCACCCCTCCACTTT.

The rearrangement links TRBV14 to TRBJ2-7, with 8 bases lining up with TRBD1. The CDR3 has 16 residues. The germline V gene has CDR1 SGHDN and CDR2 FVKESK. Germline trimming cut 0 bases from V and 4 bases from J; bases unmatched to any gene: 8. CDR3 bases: TGTGCCAGCAGCCAAGATGGCAGGGGGCACCGGTACGAGCAGTACTTC. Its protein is CASSQDGRGHRYEQYF.

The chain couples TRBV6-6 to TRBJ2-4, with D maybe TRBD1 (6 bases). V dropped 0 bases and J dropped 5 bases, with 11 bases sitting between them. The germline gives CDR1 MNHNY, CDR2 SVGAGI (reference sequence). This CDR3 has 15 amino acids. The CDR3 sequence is CASSYSAGVQNIQYF. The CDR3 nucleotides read TGTGCCAGCAGTTACTCTGCAGGGGTTCAAAACATTCAGTACTTC.

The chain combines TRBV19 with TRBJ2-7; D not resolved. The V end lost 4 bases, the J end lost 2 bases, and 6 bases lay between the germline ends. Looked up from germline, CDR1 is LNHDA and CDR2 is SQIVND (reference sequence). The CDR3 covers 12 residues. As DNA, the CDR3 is TGTGCCAGTAGTACACAGACCTACGAGCAGTACTTC. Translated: CASSTQTYEQYF.

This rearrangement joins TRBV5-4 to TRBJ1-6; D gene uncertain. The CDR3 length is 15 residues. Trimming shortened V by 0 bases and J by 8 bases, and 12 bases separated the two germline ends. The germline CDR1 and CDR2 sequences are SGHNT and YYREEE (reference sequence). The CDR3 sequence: CASSLGLRLDSPLHF. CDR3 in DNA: TGTGCCAGCAGCTTGGGGCTCAGACTCGATTCACCCCTCCACTTT. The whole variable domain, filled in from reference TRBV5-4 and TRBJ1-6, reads ETGVTQSPTHLIKTRGQQVTLRCSSQSGHNTVSWYQQALGQGPQFIFQYYREEENGRGNFPPRFSGLQFPNYSSELNVNALELDDSALYLCASSLGLRLDSPLHFGNGTRLTVT.

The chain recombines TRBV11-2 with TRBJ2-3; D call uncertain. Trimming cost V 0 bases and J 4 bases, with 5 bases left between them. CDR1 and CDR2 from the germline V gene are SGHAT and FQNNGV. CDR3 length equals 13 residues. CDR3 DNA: TGTGCCAGCAGCTTAGAAAGGGCAGATACGCAGTATTTT. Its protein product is CASSLERADTQYF.

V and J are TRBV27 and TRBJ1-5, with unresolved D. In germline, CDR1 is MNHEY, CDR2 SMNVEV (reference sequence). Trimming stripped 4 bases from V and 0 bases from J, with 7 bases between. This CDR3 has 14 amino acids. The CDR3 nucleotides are TGTGCCAGCAGTTCGGGGTCTAGCAATCAGCCCCAGCATTTT. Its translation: CASSSGSSNQPQHF.

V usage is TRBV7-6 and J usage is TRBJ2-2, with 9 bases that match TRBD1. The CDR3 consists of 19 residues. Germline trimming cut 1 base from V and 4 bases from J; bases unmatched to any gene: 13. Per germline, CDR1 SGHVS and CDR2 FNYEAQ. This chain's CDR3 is CASSLVGRDRVKGTGELFF. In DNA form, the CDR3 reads TGTGCCAGCAGCTTAGTTGGCCGGGACAGGGTAAAAGGCACCGGGGAGCTGTTTTTT. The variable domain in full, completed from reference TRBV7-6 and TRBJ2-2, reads GAGVSQSPRYKVTKRGQDVALRCDPISGHVSLYWYRQALGQGPEFLTYFNYEAQQDKSGLPNDRFSAERPEGSISTLTIQRTEQRDSAMYRCASSLVGRDRVKGTGELFFGEGSRLTVL.

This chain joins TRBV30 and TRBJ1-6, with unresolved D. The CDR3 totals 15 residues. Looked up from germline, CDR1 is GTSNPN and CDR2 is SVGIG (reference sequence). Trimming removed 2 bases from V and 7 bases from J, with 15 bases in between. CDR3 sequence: CAWSIGQVGNSPLHF. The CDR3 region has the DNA TGTGCCTGGAGTATTGGTCAGGTGGGGAATTCACCCCTCCACTTT.

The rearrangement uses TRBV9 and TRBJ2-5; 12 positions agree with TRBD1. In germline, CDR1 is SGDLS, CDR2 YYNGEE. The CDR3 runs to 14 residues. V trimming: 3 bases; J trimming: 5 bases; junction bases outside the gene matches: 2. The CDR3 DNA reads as TGTGCCAGCAGCGATGGGACAGGGGGCGAGACCCAGTACTTC. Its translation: CASSDGTGGETQYF. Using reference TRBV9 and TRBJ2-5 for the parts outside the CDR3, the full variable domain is DSGVTQTPKHLITATGQRVTLRCSPRSGDLSVYWYQQSLDQGLQFLIQYYNGEERAKGNILERFSAQQFPDLHSELNLSSLELGDSALYFCASSDGTGGETQYFGPGTRLLVL.